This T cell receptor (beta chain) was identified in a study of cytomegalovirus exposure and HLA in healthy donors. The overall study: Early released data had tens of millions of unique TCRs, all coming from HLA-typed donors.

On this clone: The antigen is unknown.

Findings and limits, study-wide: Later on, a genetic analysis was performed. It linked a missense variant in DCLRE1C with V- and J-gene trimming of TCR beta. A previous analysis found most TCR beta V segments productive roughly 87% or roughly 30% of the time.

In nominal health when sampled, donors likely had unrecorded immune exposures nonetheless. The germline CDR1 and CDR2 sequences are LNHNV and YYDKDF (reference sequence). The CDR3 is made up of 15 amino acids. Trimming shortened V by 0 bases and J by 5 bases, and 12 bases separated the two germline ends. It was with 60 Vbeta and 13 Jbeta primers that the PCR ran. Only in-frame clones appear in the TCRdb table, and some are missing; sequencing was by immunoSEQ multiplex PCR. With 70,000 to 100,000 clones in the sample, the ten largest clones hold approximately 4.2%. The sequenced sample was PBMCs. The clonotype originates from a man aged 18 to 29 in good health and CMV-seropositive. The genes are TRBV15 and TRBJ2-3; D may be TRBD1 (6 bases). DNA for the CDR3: TGTGCCACCAGCAGAGATGGACAGAGCGAAGATACGCAGTATTTT. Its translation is CATSRDGQSEDTQYF.